This is a list of T cell receptor beta chains from one sample in a study of blood T cell repertoires in COVID-19. Sequencing was performed with immunoSEQ multiplex PCR; in TCRdb, only in-frame clones are kept and a portion is missing. The sample lists about 81,000 clones, approximately 91% occurring once. Sequencing was done on a sample of peripheral blood. All receptors derive from a man in his sixties or seventies with active or convalescent COVID-19. Both conserved end residues are part of each CDR3. D genes are given only for firm matches. Clone sizes are given selectively: once, few, many, or a class where the clone is expanded.

D: .
size: .
J: TRBJ1-2
V: TRBV4-3
DNA: TGCGCCAGCAGCCAAGATCGAGGGACATTGACTAACTATGGCTACACCTTC
CDR3: CASSQDRGTLTNYGYTF

D: TRBD1
size: .
J: TRBJ1-1
V: TRBV27
DNA: TGTGCCAGCAGTCCCGATGGGACAGGGGTATTTACTGAAGCTTTCTTT
CDR3: CASSPDGTGVFTEAFF

D: TRBD1
size: .
J: TRBJ1-4
V: TRBV7-2
DNA: TGTGCCAGCAGCTTAGTTTCAGGGGGCGGTGAAAAACTGTTTTTT
CDR3: CASSLVSGGGEKLFF

D: TRBD1
size: once
J: TRBJ1-2
V: TRBV7-2
DNA: TGTGCCAGCAGCCCCGGACAGGGGTATGGCTACACCTTC
CDR3: CASSPGQGYGYTF

D: TRBD2
size: .
J: TRBJ2-3
V: TRBV7-2
DNA: TGTGCCAGCTCAGGCTCTAGCGGGAGAAGCACAGATACGCAGTATTTT
CDR3: CASSGSSGRSTDTQYF

D: .
size: .
J: TRBJ1-4
V: TRBV18
DNA: TGTGCCAGCTCACGGGGGGTTAATGAAAAACTGTTTTTT
CDR3: CASSRGVNEKLFF

D: .
size: .
J: TRBJ1-3
V: TRBV27
DNA: TGTGCCAGCAGTTCCATTGCATTCCGCCGACCAGGATTATCTGGAAACACCATATATTTT
CDR3: CASSSIAFRRPGLSGNTIYF

D: TRBD2
size: few
J: TRBJ2-7
V: TRBV2
DNA: TGTGCCAGCAGGCGGACTAGCGGGGCCAGCTCCTACGAGCAGTACTTC
CDR3: CASRRTSGASSYEQYF

D: .
size: .
J: TRBJ2-5
V: TRBV4-1
DNA: TGCGCCAGCAGCCAAGACGCCGGAGCGGGCCGACTCGCGGAGACCCAGTACTTC
CDR3: CASSQDAGAGRLAETQYF

D: TRBD1
size: .
J: TRBJ1-3
V: TRBV5-1
DNA: TGCGCCAGCAGTACAGGGGTCTCTGGAAACACCATATATTTT
CDR3: CASSTGVSGNTIYF

D: .
size: .
J: TRBJ2-3
V: TRBV19
DNA: TGTGCCAGTAGTATTGTCCCCGCGGATACGCAGTATTTT
CDR3: CASSIVPADTQYF

D: TRBD1
size: .
J: TRBJ1-2
V: TRBV12-3/TRBV12-4
DNA: TGTGCCAGCAGTGGACAGGCGAGCTATGGCTACACCTTC
CDR3: CASSGQASYGYTF

D: .
size: .
J: TRBJ1-5
V: TRBV10-3
DNA: TGTGCCATCAGCCCCGGTGGTCAGCCCCAGCATTTT
CDR3: CAISPGGQPQHF

D: TRBD2
size: .
J: TRBJ2-5
V: TRBV18
DNA: TGTGCCAGCTCACCTGGACTAGCGGAGACCCAGTACTTC
CDR3: CASSPGLAETQYF

D: TRBD1
size: .
J: TRBJ1-5
V: TRBV18
DNA: TGTGCCAGCTCAGCAGAGACAGGGCACTATCAGCCCCAGCATTTT
CDR3: CASSAETGHYQPQHF

D: .
size: .
J: TRBJ1-4
V: TRBV3-1/TRBV3-2
DNA: TGTGCCAGCAGAAACCGGCGGGGAGGTAGTGAAAAACTGTTTTTT
CDR3: CASRNRRGGSEKLFF

D: .
size: .
J: TRBJ2-7
V: TRBV3-1/TRBV3-2
DNA: TGTGCCAGCAGCCGATCGCCGGGACTCGAGCAGTACTTC
CDR3: CASSRSPGLEQYF

D: .
size: .
J: TRBJ2-1
V: TRBV3-1/TRBV3-2
DNA: TGTGCCAGCAGCCCCCGCGCGGGGTCCTACAATGAGCAGTTCTTC
CDR3: CASSPRAGSYNEQFF

D: TRBD1
size: .
J: TRBJ1-2
V: TRBV18
DNA: TGTGCCAGCTCACCAATCAACCAGGGACAGGGATACGACTATGGCTACACCTTC
CDR3: CASSPINQGQGYDYGYTF

D: .
size: .
J: TRBJ2-2
V: TRBV3-1/TRBV3-2
DNA: TGTGCCAGCAGCCAGCTGGGGACAAGGAACACCGGGGAGCTGTTTTTT
CDR3: CASSQLGTRNTGELFF

D: TRBD1
size: .
J: TRBJ1-3
V: TRBV9
DNA: TGTGCCAGCAGCCAGGGGGCAGCCAGCTCTGGAAACACCATATATTTT
CDR3: CASSQGAASSGNTIYF

D: .
size: .
J: TRBJ1-2
V: TRBV18
DNA: TGTGCCAGCTCACATTTTGACAGCAGCTATGGCTACACCTTC
CDR3: CASSHFDSSYGYTF

D: .
size: .
J: TRBJ1-1
V: TRBV6-1
DNA: TGTGCCAGCAGTGAAGCGGCCAGGAACACTGAAGCTTTCTTT
CDR3: CASSEAARNTEAFF

D: .
size: once
J: TRBJ1-2
V: TRBV3-1/TRBV3-2
DNA: TGTGCCAGCAGCCATAAAGGGTCAGGGAAGGCCCGTGGCTACACCTTC
CDR3: CASSHKGSGKARGYTF

D: .
size: .
J: TRBJ1-4
V: TRBV5-1
DNA: TGCGCCAGCAGCTTTACGGTGCCTAATGAAAAACTGTTTTTT
CDR3: CASSFTVPNEKLFF

D: TRBD2
size: .
J: TRBJ2-1
V: TRBV18
DNA: TGTGCCAGCTCACCGACTCTATCTAGCGGGGGCCAGTTCTTC
CDR3: CASSPTLSSGGQFF